The present entry profiles one TCR beta chain with its context. The target of this receptor is not known. It has no much larger one-base neighbor in the sample; base qualities were not kept. This specimen belongs to a study of T cell changes during pregnancy in multiple sclerosis (dated by TCRdb to about 2019). Broadly, across the study: The study examined how the T cell repertoire changed over the course of pregnancy in women with multiple sclerosis.

The CDR3 contains 15 residues, cysteine and phenylalanine counted. Only CDR3 DNA is held: 45 bases, read in frame from base 1. Compared with germline, V lacks 1 base and J lacks 6 bases; bases without a gene match: 2. Looking up the germline V gene yields CDR1 LGHNA and CDR2 YNFKEQ. Library preparation was by the immunoSEQ multiplex PCR assay. This immuneACCESS table, as held by TCRdb, lists in-frame sequences with V and J called but not all clones. Of the missing ones, under half trace to an unresolved V gene in checked studies; the others have no known cause. This sample holds some 40,000 clones; about 94% were observed only once. The ten largest clonotypes hold 0.35% of the sample.

The TCR was taken from a female donor with multiple sclerosis, enrolled in a pregnancy study. The chain employs TRBV4-2 and TRBJ1-3; 11 bases in the junction line up with TRBD1. This material consisted of CD4+ T cells from peripheral blood mononuclear cells, taken after pregnancy. The CDR3 protein sequence reads: CASSQGDRGLNTIYF. The nucleotides read TGTGCCAGCAGCCAAGGGGACAGGGGGTTAAACACCATATATTTT.